Detailed here is one T cell receptor (beta chain). Its antigen remains undetermined. No base quality information exists; no much larger clone differs at one position. For sequencing of the TCRbeta CDR3 region, genomic DNA was extracted from the sorted cells. The immunoSEQ Assay was used for sequencing of TCRbeta CDR3 regions. Here the immuneACCESS table is served through TCRdb, limited to in-frame sequences with V and J called. Missing clones are a known gap in these copies; in checked studies unresolved V genes cover under half, and the rest lacks a known reason. The sample includes approximately 84,000 clones, with around nine tenths observed a single time. The ten top clones hold about 0.2% of the sample. The CDR3 runs 16 amino acids, cysteine and phenylalanine included. The CDR3 DNA has 48 bases and is translated from base 1. Via the germline V gene, CDR1 is SGHRS and CDR2 YFSETQ. After removal of 4 bases from V and 6 bases from J, the junction retains 6 bases not matched to a gene.

This sample stems from a study of OX40 agonist ivuxolimab in advanced cancers. The study in broad terms: Ivuxolimab was an agonistic, fully human IgG2 monoclonal antibody directed against OX40 (CD134), a costimulatory receptor. Intravenous ivuxolimab was administered to patients every 2 weeks at six dose levels: 0.01, 0.1, 0.3, 1.5, 3 and 10 mg/kg. Of the roughly 50 dose-escalation patients, hepatocellular carcinoma was present in 19, melanoma in around 15, renal cell carcinoma in 9 and head and neck cancer in 9. A male proportion of 75% to 85% and a mean age of roughly 55 years, ranging from roughly 23 to 90, were recorded for the dose-escalation cohort. Patients were allowed to have had prior anti-PD-1, anti-PD-L1 or anti-CTLA-4 therapy, and approximately 37% of the dose-escalation patients had been treated with checkpoint inhibitors. Partial responses occurred in three dose-escalation patients: two with cutaneous melanoma and one with hepatocellular carcinoma. The point of sequencing TCRbeta in the periphery was to test whether ivuxolimab changed TCR sequence diversity and drove clonal T-cell expansion. The paper covers the monotherapy dose-escalation part of the phase I ivuxolimab trial, which included N of about 51 patients.

General conclusions and limits of the study: Antigen specificity was not determined for the clonally expanded peripheral T cells. Low levels of normalized T-cell clonal expansion were also seen in some patients who did not respond. At doses of 0.1 to 3.0 mg/kg, clonal expansion of both CD4+ and CD8+ T cells in blood was seen between baseline and week 6. After ivuxolimab, CD8+ T cells had more expanded clones than CD4+ T cells on average. In partial responders in the 0.1-3.0 mg/kg groups, normalized peripheral clonal expansion was found to be among the lowest, especially among CD8+ T cells.

The trial excluded patients who had a history of autoimmune disease or were on systemic immunosuppression. Peripheral blood for TCR sequencing was drawn from every dose cohort at baseline, at cycle 4 day 1 and at cycle 7 day 1. The samples were taken from a phase I, first-in-human, multicenter, open-label dose-escalation trial of ivuxolimab. Adults with locally advanced or metastatic melanoma, renal cell, hepatocellular, or head and neck squamous cell carcinoma were enrolled in the trial. Before TCR sequencing, CD4+ T cells and CD8+ T cells from peripheral blood were sorted into separate populations.

The chain is assembled from TRBV5-1 and TRBJ1-6, and 11 junction bases match TRBD1. The TCR was taken from an adult with an advanced solid tumor such as melanoma, head and neck, liver or kidney cancer. The sample consisted of CD4+ or CD8+ T cells sorted from blood, taken in a trial of the OX40 agonist ivuxolimab. The CDR3 protein sequence reads: CASSPGQGVGNSPLHF. The bases are TGCGCCAGCAGCCCGGGACAGGGGGTGGGTAATTCACCCCTCCACTTT. Supplemented by the reference TRBV5-1 and TRBJ1-6 proteins around the CDR3, the complete variable domain is KAGVTQTPRYLIKTRGQQVTLSCSPISGHRSVSWYQQTPGQGLQFLFEYFSETQRNKGNFPGRFSGRQFSNSRSEMNVSTLELGDSALYLCASSPGQGVGNSPLHFGNGTRLTVT.